A selection of T cell receptor beta chains follows, all from one sample in a study of cytomegalovirus exposure and HLA in healthy donors. The table came from immunoSEQ multiplex PCR; TCRdb's copy has only in-frame clones and leaves some out. Among roughly 90,000 clones listed, under 80% were seen once. Source material: PBMCs. All receptors derive from a man under 40 in good health and CMV-seropositive. Each CDR3 is given with its conserved first and last residue. D genes are given only for firm matches. Part of the rows lack a size; the others show once, few, many or a class for expanded clones.

d_call j_call v_call clone_size cdr3_nt cdr3_aa
. TRBJ1-5 TRBV6-1 . TGTGCCAGCAGTGAAGCCTACGGGGGAGGTAGCAATCAGCCCCAGCATTTT CASSEAYGGGSNQPQHF
TRBD2 TRBJ2-1 TRBV19 . TGTGCCAGTAGTATAGGAGCGGGGGGCTACAATGAGCAGTTCTTC CASSIGAGGYNEQFF
. TRBJ2-7 TRBV11-3 . TGTGCCAGCAGCAGATTGCTAGCTACCTACGAGCAGTACTTC CASSRLLATYEQYF
TRBD1 TRBJ2-2 TRBV6-1 many TGTGCCAGCAGGATTCAGGGGGACACCGGGGAGCTGTTTTTT CASRIQGDTGELFF
. TRBJ2-5 TRBV5-4 . TGTGCCAGCAGCTTGGGGGGCCGGCAAGAGACCCAGTACTTC CASSLGGRQETQYF
. TRBJ2-7 TRBV11-2 . TGTGCCAGCAGCGGAGCCTACGAGCAGTACTTC CASSGAYEQYF
TRBD1 TRBJ1-2 TRBV29-1 . TGCAGCGTTCAGGGGGGCGGGGACTATGGCTACACCTTC CSVQGGGDYGYTF
. TRBJ2-7 TRBV7-9 . TGTGCCAGCAGCCTCCAAGCGGAGAGCTCCTACGAGCAGTACTTC CASSLQAESSYEQYF
TRBD1 TRBJ1-2 TRBV28 few TGTGCCAGCAGTTCACTACAGGGGGATGGCTACACCTTC CASSSLQGDGYTF
. TRBJ1-2 TRBV14 . TGTGCCAGCAGCCCCTCTTATGTCAACTATGGCTACACCTTC CASSPSYVNYGYTF
TRBD2 TRBJ2-5 TRBV13 . TGTGCCAGCAGCCCCGGTACAGCGGGGGGCTGGTACCAAGAGACCCAGTACTTC CASSPGTAGGWYQETQYF
. TRBJ1-5 TRBV19 . TGTGCCAGTAGTTGGGGTCAGGGGAGCAATCAGCCCCAGCATTTT CASSWGQGSNQPQHF
. TRBJ1-4 TRBV5-4 . TGTGCCAGCAGCCTGGGAGGTCCTAATGAAAAACTGTTTTTT CASSLGGPNEKLFF
. TRBJ2-3 TRBV7-2 . TGTGCCAGCAGCTTAGCGCCGCAAGGGGCGCAGTATTTT CASSLAPQGAQYF
. TRBJ1-5 TRBV10-3 . TGTGCCATCAGCGATGGGGGGGGCTATCAGCCCCAGCATTTT CAISDGGGYQPQHF
. TRBJ2-5 TRBV28 once TGTGCCAGCAGTTTGAATAGCGGACAAGAGACCCAGTACTTC CASSLNSGQETQYF
TRBD1 TRBJ1-1 TRBV19 . TGTGCCAGTAGTTTTGGACAGGGGAACACTGAAGCTTTCTTT CASSFGQGNTEAFF
. TRBJ2-5 TRBV7-8 . TGTGCCAGCAGCTTAGGAGCAATACAAGAGACCCAGTACTTC CASSLGAIQETQYF
. TRBJ2-7 TRBV2 once TGTGCCAGCAGCAGGACAGCAGTCTCCTACGAGCAGTACTTC CASSRTAVSYEQYF
. TRBJ2-6 TRBV30 . TGTGCCTGGAGTGATCCGACAAAGAGCTCTGGGGCCAACGTCCTGACTTTC CAWSDPTKSSGANVLTF
. TRBJ1-4 TRBV7-2 . TGTGCCAGCAGCCCCGGTCCCGCAACTAATGAAAAACTGTTTTTT CASSPGPATNEKLFF
. TRBJ2-1 TRBV7-3 . TGTGCCAGCAGCTTAAACAACTACGGCAATGAGCAGTTCTTC CASSLNNYGNEQFF
TRBD1 TRBJ2-2 TRBV27 . TGTGCCAGCAGTTTATGGGGACAGGGTTTCACCGGGGAGCTGTTTTTT CASSLWGQGFTGELFF
. TRBJ2-7 TRBV29-1 . TGCAGCGTTGCGGTCGGGAGCTCCTACGAGCAGTACTTC CSVAVGSSYEQYF
. TRBJ2-7 TRBV27 . TGTGCCAGCAAATCCGGGACATTCTCCTCGGAGCAGTACTTC CASKSGTFSSEQYF
TRBD1 TRBJ1-2 TRBV15 . TGTGCCACCAGCAGAGGGGGGGACAGCCTCTATGGCTACACCTTC CATSRGGDSLYGYTF
. TRBJ2-7 TRBV18 . TGTGCCAGCTCTCGGGACTTAAGCTCCTACGAGCAGTACTTC CASSRDLSSYEQYF
TRBD1 TRBJ1-2 TRBV6-1 . TGTGCCAGCAGTTCAGACAGGGGCAGAAATGGCTACACCTTC CASSSDRGRNGYTF
. TRBJ1-4 TRBV7-2 . TGTGCCAGCAGCACACGGACAGCGTATAATGAAAAACTGTTTTTT CASSTRTAYNEKLFF
. TRBJ1-2 TRBV5-4 . TGTGCCAGCAGCCACCTATCCGGCGGACTGGGAAGATATGGCTACACCTTC CASSHLSGGLGRYGYTF
. TRBJ1-5 TRBV18 . TGTGCCAGCTCCCCCCTGGGGGGGCTCGGTAGCAATCAGCCCCAGCATTTT CASSPLGGLGSNQPQHF